The 21 T cell receptor beta chains below were found in one sample sequenced in a study of cytomegalovirus exposure and HLA in healthy donors. The primer mix had 60 Vbeta and 13 Jbeta primers. Profiled with immunoSEQ multiplex PCR; TCRdb holds only in-frame clones, not every one. The data show more than 60,000 clones, approximately 72% seen once. What was sequenced was PBMCs. These receptors were obtained from a woman in her forties in good health and CMV-seropositive.

The rearrangement links TRBV28 to TRBJ2-7, with 10 bases lining up with TRBD2. Trimming removed 7 bases from V and 6 bases from J; junction bases left unmatched: 12. Germline CDR1 is MDHEN and CDR2 is SYDVKM. This CDR3 spans 15 amino acids. CDR3 nucleotides: TGTGCCAGCAACCCCTGGAGCGGGGGGGCTCCCGAGCAGTACTTC. It is translated as CASNPWSGGAPEQYF.

The chain employs TRBV5-1 and TRBJ2-7, with D perhaps matching TRBD1 (5 bases). The CDR3 extends over 14 amino acids. V shed 7 bases and J shed 3 bases, with 17 bases lying between them. Germline V lookup: CDR1 SGHRS, CDR2 YFSETQ. CDR3 loop: CASAKMDTGYEQYF. The DNA for the CDR3 is TGCGCCAGCGCCAAGATGGACACGGGCTACGAGCAGTACTTC.

The CDR3 loop is CASSFARGYTF. The CDR3 DNA is TGTGCCAGCAGTTTTGCCAGGGGTTACACCTTC. V usage is TRBV28 and J usage is TRBJ1-2; D might be TRBD1 (6 bases). Germline V lookup: CDR1 MDHEN, CDR2 SYDVKM. This CDR3 contains 11 residues. V gave up 3 bases and J gave up 11 bases, with 10 bases separating them.

The chain combines TRBV7-2 with TRBJ2-2, with TRBD2 matching 8 bases. The germline gives CDR1 SGHTA, CDR2 FQGNSA. The CDR3 is made up of 16 amino acids. Trimming removed 5 bases from V and 3 bases from J; junction bases left unmatched: 8. CDR3 nucleotides: TGTGCCAGCAGCCCCCATAGCGGGGCAGACACCGGGGAGCTGTTTTTT. It specifies CASSPHSGADTGELFF.

This clone was seen only a few times. V gene TRBV7-9 combines with J gene TRBJ2-7, with no clear D. With 1 base removed from V and 3 bases from J, the gap between germline ends came to 4 bases. Germline loops: CDR1 SEHNR, CDR2 FQNEAQ (reference sequence). CDR3 length equals 12 residues. The CDR3 loop is CASSLVGYEQYF. The CDR3 nucleotides read TGTGCCAGCAGCTTAGTCGGCTACGAGCAGTACTTC.

The chain carries TRBV4-3 and TRBJ2-2; possible D gene TRBD1, 5 bases. The CDR3 totals 14 residues. Trimming removed 6 bases at V and 5 bases at J, with 13 bases between. Germline V lookup: CDR1 LGHNA, CDR2 YSLEER. This CDR3 reads CASSWGERTGELFF. CDR3 DNA sequence: TGCGCCAGCAGTTGGGGCGAGAGGACCGGGGAGCTGTTTTTT.

This sequence joins TRBV7-3 and TRBJ2-7; the match to TRBD1 covers 8 bases. The CDR3 covers 14 residues. With V trimmed by 3 bases and J by 3 bases, 4 bases remained unmatched. CDR1 and CDR2 from the germline V gene are SGHTA and FQGTGA. The chain's CDR3 is CASSLYGQGYEQYF. The CDR3 DNA reads as TGTGCCAGCAGCTTGTACGGACAGGGCTACGAGCAGTACTTC.

V is TRBV28 and J is TRBJ1-2; D is ambiguous. Germline V lookup: CDR1 MDHEN, CDR2 SYDVKM. The CDR3 has 11 amino acids. V was cut by 7 bases and J by 2 bases, with 5 bases left in between. As DNA, the CDR3 is TGTGCCAGCAAGCCCAACTATGGCTACACCTTC. This sequence encodes CASKPNYGYTF.

The rearrangement links TRBV9 to TRBJ1-4; no firm D call. The CDR3 covers 15 residues. Trimming cost V 4 bases and J 2 bases, with 12 bases left between them. Germline CDR1 reads SGDLS; CDR2 reads YYNGEE. For the CDR3, the DNA is TGTGCCAGCAGCACCCTCTCCGGGACTAATGAAAAACTGTTTTTT. This gives the protein CASSTLSGTNEKLFF.

The V and J genes are TRBV9 and TRBJ2-2, with TRBD2 as a possible D gene (6 bases). CDR1 and CDR2 from the germline V gene are SGDLS and YYNGEE. Trimming took 0 bases from V and 4 from J, leaving 13 bases between them. The length of the CDR3 is 16 residues. CDR3 in amino acids: CASSVGGAGITGELFF. CDR3 coding DNA: TGTGCCAGCAGCGTAGGAGGGGCGGGAATCACCGGGGAGCTGTTTTTT.

The table lists this clone with a count of one. The chain couples TRBV5-1 to TRBJ2-5; D not certain. V was clipped by 0 bases and J by 5 bases, with 11 bases between them. There are 14 residues in the CDR3. The germline CDR1 and CDR2 sequences are SGHRS and YFSETQ. In DNA, the CDR3 is TGCGCCAGCAGCTTGGGCCGGCCCGGGGAGACCCAGTACTTC. Translated, it gives CASSLGRPGETQYF.

The genes are TRBV4-1 and TRBJ1-6, with a weak D call TRBD1 (6 bases). Trimming took 6 bases from V and 6 from J, leaving 9 bases between them. The CDR3 covers 13 residues. Germline V CDR1 and CDR2: MGHRA, YSYEKL. The CDR3 reads CASRGQRNSPLHF. CDR3 sequence (DNA): TGCGCCAGCAGAGGACAGCGTAATTCACCCCTCCACTTT.

This chain joins TRBV5-1 and TRBJ2-7; 8 positions match TRBD2. Losses at the gene ends were 6 bases for V and 6 bases for J; bases not matched to a gene: 14. The CDR3 runs 15 residues. Germline loops: CDR1 SGHRS, CDR2 YFSETQ. The CDR3 spells CASNSRPGLETEQYF. The CDR3 DNA sequence: TGCGCCAGCAACTCACGCCCGGGACTAGAAACCGAGCAGTACTTC.

The gene calls are TRBV7-8 and TRBJ1-5; D possibly corresponds to TRBD1 (5 bases). V was clipped by 3 bases and J by 5 bases, with 8 bases between them. This CDR3 is built from 13 residues. Looked up from germline, CDR1 is SGHVS and CDR2 is FQNEAQ. This CDR3 is CASSFQGYQPQHF. The CDR3 nucleotides read TGTGCCAGCAGCTTCCAGGGTTATCAGCCCCAGCATTTT. The full variable domain, its missing parts supplied by reference TRBV7-8 and TRBJ1-5, is GAGVSQSPRYKVAKRGQDVALRCDPISGHVSLFWYQQALGQGPEFLTYFQNEAQLDKSGLPSDRFFAERPEGSVSTLKIQRTQQEDSAVYLCASSFQGYQPQHFGDGTRLSIL.

The chain is built from TRBV6-6 and TRBJ1-1; 9 nucleotides line up with TRBD1. Per germline, CDR1 MNHNY and CDR2 SVGAGI (reference sequence). This CDR3 has 15 residues. The ends lost 7 bases at V and 2 bases at J; junction bases unmatched: 8. CDR3 DNA: TGTGCCAGCATCTTTGGGACAGGGCTTAACACTGAAGCTTTCTTT. Protein product: CASIFGTGLNTEAFF.

The chain carries TRBV5-8 and TRBJ2-3; 11 bases are a match to TRBD1. CDR1 is SGHTS and CDR2 is YDEGEE in the germline V gene. The CDR3 is 17 residues long. J lost 1 base, V lost 3 bases, and 7 bases had no gene match. CDR3 bases: TGTGCCAGCAGCTACGGACAGGGGGCTCTTGGCACAGATACGCAGTATTTT. This gives the protein CASSYGQGALGTDTQYF.

This sequence joins TRBV7-2 and TRBJ2-7, with TRBD2 as a possible D gene (7 bases). The CDR3 has 14 residues. Germline V gene sequence: CDR1 SGHTA, CDR2 FQGNSA. Between the trimmed V and J ends, which lost 3 bases and 7 bases, there was a span of 16 bases. DNA of the CDR3: TGTGCCAGCAGCTTCAAGGGGGGGGCTGGAGAGCAGTACTTC. Translated, it gives CASSFKGGAGEQYF.

The rearrangement joins TRBV6-1 to TRBJ2-6; perhaps TRBD1 as D (6 bases). Germline-derived CDR1 and CDR2 are MNHNS and SASEGT. Trimming took off 6 bases at V and 4 bases at J, with 7 bases between the two ends. The CDR3 extends over 13 amino acids. The CDR3, as DNA: TGTGCCAGCAGAGACAGGGGGGCCAACGTCCTGACTTTC. Amino acids: CASRDRGANVLTF.

The chain uses TRBV7-2 and TRBJ1-5; weak D call: TRBD1 (6 bases). This CDR3 is 15 amino acids long. Germline CDR1 and CDR2: SGHTA and FQGNSA. Trimming took off 5 bases at V and 2 bases at J, with 13 bases between the two ends. CDR3 nucleotide sequence: TGTGCCAGCAGCCAGGGGTCCCGGGGCAATCAGCCCCAGCATTTT. This encodes CASSQGSRGNQPQHF.

J is TRBJ1-1 and V is TRBV4-3, with D hard to call. V was cut by 1 base and J by 8 bases, with 11 bases left in between. Germline CDR1 LGHNA, CDR2 YSLEER. The CDR3 covers 13 residues. The CDR3 sequence is CASSQVMGREAFF. The CDR3 nucleotides are TGCGCCAGCAGCCAAGTGATGGGGAGGGAAGCTTTCTTT.

The V call is TRBV4-2, the J call TRBJ1-1, with 8 bases that match TRBD1. Per germline, CDR1 LGHNA and CDR2 YNFKEQ. V gave up 0 bases and J gave up 3 bases; unmatched junction bases: 6. The CDR3 consists of 16 residues. The CDR3 DNA follows: TGTGCCAGCAGCCAAGACCCCCAGGGGGCGGACACTGAAGCTTTCTTT. Its protein product is CASSQDPQGADTEAFF.